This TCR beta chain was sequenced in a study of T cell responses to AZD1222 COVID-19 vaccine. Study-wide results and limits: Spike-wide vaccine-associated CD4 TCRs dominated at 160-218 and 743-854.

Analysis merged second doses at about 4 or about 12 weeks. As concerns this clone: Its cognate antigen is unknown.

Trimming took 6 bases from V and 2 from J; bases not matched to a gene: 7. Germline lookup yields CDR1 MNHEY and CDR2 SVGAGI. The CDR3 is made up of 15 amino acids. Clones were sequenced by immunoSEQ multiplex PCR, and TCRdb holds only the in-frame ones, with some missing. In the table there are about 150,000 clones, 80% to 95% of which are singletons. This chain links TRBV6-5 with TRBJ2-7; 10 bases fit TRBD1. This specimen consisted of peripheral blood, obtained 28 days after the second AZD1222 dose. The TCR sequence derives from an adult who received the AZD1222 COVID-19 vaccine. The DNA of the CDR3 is TGTGCCAGCAGACAAGGACAGGGGGGGGCCTACGAGCAGTACTTC. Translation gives CASRQGQGGAYEQYF.